The text below deals with one T cell receptor (beta chain). No antigen is known for it. Per-base quality was not reported, and no clone a single base away is much larger than it. This specimen comes from a study of blood T cell repertoires in COVID-19 (dated by TCRdb to the early 2020s). Regarding the study in general: Samples covering the acute and convalescent phases of COVID-19 were provided by collaborators in the United States, Italy and Spain. The dataset comprised deeply sampled blood TCRbeta repertoires from subjects exposed to, actively infected with, or recovered from COVID-19. Where HLA class I and class II types were available, the types were taken from metadata supplied by the sample provider, not from assay-based typing. Nearly every sample came with metadata listing a de-identified subject ID, COVID-19 status, age in years and sex. Samples came from the ongoing ImmuneRACE study (first 160 participants) plus 1,254 subjects from 6 global collaborators. The prospective study material was composed of cDNA or gDNA derived from T cells, B-cell-depleted T cells, or PBMCs. The repertoires were released in a freely available public database meant as a resource for research on the immune response to SARS-CoV-2. The investigation overall reported the following: How much clinical and demographic metadata was included differed by source and by participant, and the metadata was provided uncurated.

At one collaborating source in Seattle, patients were enrolled during active infection and were followed longitudinally through the course of disease. Collaborating institutions collected whole blood in K2EDTA tubes following their own protocols. For TCRbeta analysis, collaborator samples were shipped as frozen whole blood, as isolated PBMCs, or as DNA extracted from either sample type. TCRbeta CDR3 regions were amplified from genomic DNA by means of the immunoSEQ Assay, a bias-controlled multiplex PCR. The source study handled its data this way. The number of nucleated cells in each sample was estimated by amplification of reference gene primers within the assay. Sequence reads were collapsed and filtered to measure the absolute abundance of every unique TCRbeta CDR3 rearrangement. For each sample, productive Simpson clonality was calculated as the square root of Simpson's diversity index over productive rearrangements. Imported from immuneACCESS, the table was reduced by TCRdb to in-frame sequences with V and J called. These copies leave out some clones; in studies compared against another copy, an unresolved V gene accounts for under half, and the cause of the remainder is not known. V, J and clone size reflect that table, while D and trimming were determined from the DNA. The sample table shows 350,000 to 400,000 clones, and 75% to 90% are seen once. Of the sample, under 8.5% falls within the top ten clones.

This receptor was obtained from a woman aged 55-70 years with COVID-19, enrolled during active disease. Material: peripheral blood.

The CDR3 region reads CASSRGGTSDTGELFF. The DNA sequence reads TGCGCCAGCAGCCGGGGGGGCACCTCGGACACCGGGGAGCTGTTTTTT. Recombination connected TRBV5-1 to TRBJ2-2; 8 junctional bases match TRBD2. The germline V gene encodes CDR1 SGHRS and CDR2 YFSETQ. V is trimmed back by 4 bases and J by 3 bases, and the junction contains 8 bases that no gene match accounts for. There are 16 amino acids in the CDR3, from cysteine to phenylalanine inclusive. This entry keeps only the CDR3 DNA: 48 bases, framed from base 1.